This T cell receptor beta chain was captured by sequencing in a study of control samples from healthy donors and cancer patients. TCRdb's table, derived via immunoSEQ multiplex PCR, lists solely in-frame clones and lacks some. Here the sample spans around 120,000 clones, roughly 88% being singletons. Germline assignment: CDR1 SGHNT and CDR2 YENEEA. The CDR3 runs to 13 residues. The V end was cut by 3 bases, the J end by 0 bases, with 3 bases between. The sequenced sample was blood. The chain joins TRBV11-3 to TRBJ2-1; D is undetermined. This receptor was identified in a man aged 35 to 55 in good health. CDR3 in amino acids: CASSFSSYNEQFF. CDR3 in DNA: TGTGCCAGCAGCTTCAGCTCCTACAATGAGCAGTTCTTC.